This is a list of T cell receptor beta chains from one sample in a study of blood T cell repertoires in COVID-19. Repertoires were generated with immunoSEQ multiplex PCR, while TCRdb's copy carries only in-frame clones and drops some. The sample consists of 250,000 to 300,000 clones, 90% of them appearing once. The material sequenced was PBMCs or T cells enriched from blood (not recorded which). These receptors all come from a woman in her 30s who had recovered from COVID-19. Each CDR3 is given with its conserved first and last residue. The order of the fields is clone size, D gene, V gene, CDR3 length, J gene, CDR3 protein, CDR3 DNA. A D gene is named only where the DNA matches it firmly. Clone size is not always given. Where it is, it says once, few, many or a class for expanded clones.

.	.	TRBV5-4	14	TRBJ1-1	CASALMGGNGEAFF	TGTGCCAGCGCCCTTATGGGGGGTAATGGTGAAGCTTTCTTT
.	.	TRBV3-1/TRBV3-2	14	TRBJ2-5	CASSQEERPGTQYF	TGTGCCAGCAGCCAAGAAGAAAGGCCAGGGACCCAGTACTTC
.	TRBD2	TRBV7-8	16	TRBJ2-3	CASSITSGRVTDTQYF	TGTGCCAGCAGCATCACTAGCGGGAGGGTGACAGATACGCAGTATTTT
.	.	TRBV9	14	TRBJ2-1	CASSGTSSYNEQFF	TGTGCCAGCAGCGGTACTAGCAGTTACAATGAGCAGTTCTTC
.	.	TRBV6-6	16	TRBJ1-2	CASSYSGATKGYGYTF	TGTGCCAGCAGTTACTCAGGTGCGACTAAGGGATATGGCTACACCTTC
.	.	TRBV28	13	TRBJ2-5	CASAPSLLETQYF	TGTGCCAGCGCGCCTAGCCTTTTAGAGACCCAGTACTTC
once	.	TRBV5-6	17	TRBJ1-2	CASSPRVGGAFTYGYTF	TGTGCCAGCAGCCCCCGGGTGGGAGGGGCATTCACCTATGGCTACACCTTC
.	TRBD2	TRBV5-1	17	TRBJ2-3	CASSLSPAGVSPDTQYF	TGCGCCAGCAGCTTGAGCCCAGCGGGAGTCTCCCCAGATACGCAGTATTTT
few	.	TRBV10-1	17	TRBJ1-5	CASSESLRGGENQPQHF	TGCGCCAGCAGTGAGTCTTTAAGGGGGGGGGAGAATCAGCCCCAGCATTTT
.	.	TRBV5-4	14	TRBJ2-1	CASSLAQGRDEQFF	TGTGCCAGCAGCTTGGCCCAGGGCCGCGATGAGCAGTTCTTC
.	TRBD1	TRBV6-5	14	TRBJ2-7	CASRGQGTSYEQYF	TGTGCCAGCAGAGGACAGGGGACGTCCTACGAGCAGTACTTC
once	TRBD1	TRBV9	19	TRBJ2-6	CASSVSSGDRGSGANVLTF	TGTGCCAGCAGCGTGTCCTCGGGGGACAGGGGGTCTGGGGCCAACGTCCTGACTTTC
.	TRBD2	TRBV19	14	TRBJ2-5	CASSIDGTSGARDF	TGTGCCAGTAGTATAGATGGGACTAGCGGGGCGAGGGACTTC
.	.	TRBV30	12	TRBJ2-7	CAWRQGTYEQYF	TGTGCCTGGAGGCAGGGCACCTACGAGCAGTACTTC
.	.	TRBV7-9	14	TRBJ2-3	CASSRQPSTDTQYF	TGTGCCAGCAGCCGACAACCTAGCACAGATACGCAGTATTTT
.	.	TRBV24-1	12	TRBJ2-3	CATGRDSDTQYF	TGTGCCACCGGGCGGGATTCAGATACGCAGTATTTT
.	TRBD1	TRBV4-3	14	TRBJ1-6	CASSQDRGNSPLHF	TGCGCCAGCAGCCAAGACAGGGGGAATTCACCCCTCCACTTT